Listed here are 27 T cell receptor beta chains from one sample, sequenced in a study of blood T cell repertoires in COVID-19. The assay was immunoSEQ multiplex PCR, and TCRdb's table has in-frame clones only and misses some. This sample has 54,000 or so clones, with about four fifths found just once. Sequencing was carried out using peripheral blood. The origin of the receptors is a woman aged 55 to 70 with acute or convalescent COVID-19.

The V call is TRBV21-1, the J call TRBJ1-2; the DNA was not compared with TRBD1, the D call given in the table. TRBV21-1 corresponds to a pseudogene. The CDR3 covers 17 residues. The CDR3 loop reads CASRNDWTEEANYGYTF. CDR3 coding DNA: TGTGCCAGCAGAAACGACTGGACAGAGGAAGCTAACTATGGCTACACCTTC.

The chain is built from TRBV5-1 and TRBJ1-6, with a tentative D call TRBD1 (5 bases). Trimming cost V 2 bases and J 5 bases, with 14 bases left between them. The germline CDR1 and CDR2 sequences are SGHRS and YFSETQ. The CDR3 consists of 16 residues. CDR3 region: CASSFYQGRNNSPLHF. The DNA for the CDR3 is TGCGCCAGCAGCTTTTACCAGGGCCGTAATAATTCACCCCTCCACTTT.

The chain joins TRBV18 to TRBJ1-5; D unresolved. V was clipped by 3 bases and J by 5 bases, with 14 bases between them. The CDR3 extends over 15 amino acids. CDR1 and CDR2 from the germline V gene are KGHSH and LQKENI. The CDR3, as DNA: TGTGCCAGCTCACCTAAGACGGAGTCCGATCAGCCCCAGCATTTT. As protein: CASSPKTESDQPQHF.

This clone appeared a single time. This CDR3 reads CATSGHSSGGSSTDTQYF. CDR3 coding DNA: TGTGCCACCAGTGGTCATTCTAGCGGGGGGTCTAGCACAGATACGCAGTATTTT. The J gene is TRBJ2-3, the V gene TRBV24-1, with 11 bases aligning to TRBD2. This CDR3 has 18 residues. Germline V CDR1 and CDR2: KGHDR, SFDVKD. Trimming cost V 5 bases and J 0 bases; bases outside gene matches: 9.

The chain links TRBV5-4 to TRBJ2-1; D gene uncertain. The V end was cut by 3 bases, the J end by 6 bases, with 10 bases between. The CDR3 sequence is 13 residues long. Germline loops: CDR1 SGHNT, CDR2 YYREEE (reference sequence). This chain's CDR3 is CASSSRFSNEQFF. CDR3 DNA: TGTGCCAGCAGCTCCCGTTTTTCCAATGAGCAGTTCTTC.

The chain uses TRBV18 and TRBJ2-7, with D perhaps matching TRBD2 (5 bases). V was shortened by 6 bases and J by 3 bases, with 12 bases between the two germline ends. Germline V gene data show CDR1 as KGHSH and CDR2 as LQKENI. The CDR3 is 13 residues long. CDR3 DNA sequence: TGTGCCAGCTCGTCGTCCGGGGACTACGAGCAGTACTTC. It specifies CASSSSGDYEQYF.

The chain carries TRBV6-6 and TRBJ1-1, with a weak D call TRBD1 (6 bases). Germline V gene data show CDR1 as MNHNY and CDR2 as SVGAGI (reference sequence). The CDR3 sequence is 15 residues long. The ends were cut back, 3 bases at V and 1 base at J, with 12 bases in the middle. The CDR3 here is CASSYTGTRNTEAFF. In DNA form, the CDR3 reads TGTGCCAGCAGTTATACCGGGACAAGGAACACTGAAGCTTTCTTT.

CDR3 in amino acids: CAWSVQDTQYF. The CDR3 DNA follows: TGTGCCTGGAGTGTACAAGATACGCAGTATTTT. The chain couples TRBV30 to TRBJ2-3; D remains unclear. There are 11 residues in the CDR3. Germline CDR1 is GTSNPN and CDR2 is SVGIG (reference sequence). Trimming removed 0 bases at V and 5 bases at J, with 3 bases between. Supplemented by reference TRBV30 and TRBJ2-3, the full variable domain reads SQTIHQWPATLVQPVGSPLSLECTVEGTSNPNLYWYRQAAGRGLQLLFYSVGIGQISSEVPQNLSASRPQDRQFILSSKKLLLSDSGFYLCAWSVQDTQYFGPGTRLTVL.

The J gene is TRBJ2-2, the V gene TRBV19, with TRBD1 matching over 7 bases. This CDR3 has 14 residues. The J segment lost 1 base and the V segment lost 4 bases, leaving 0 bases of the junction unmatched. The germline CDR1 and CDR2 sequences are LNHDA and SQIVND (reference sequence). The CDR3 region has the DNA TGTGCCAGTAGTAGGACAGGGAACACCGGGGAGCTGTTTTTT. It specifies CASSRTGNTGELFF.

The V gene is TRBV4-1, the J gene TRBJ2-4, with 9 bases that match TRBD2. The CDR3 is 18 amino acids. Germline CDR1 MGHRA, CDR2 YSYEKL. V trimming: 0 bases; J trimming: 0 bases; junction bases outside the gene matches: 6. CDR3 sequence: CASSQDQMTSGAKNIQYF. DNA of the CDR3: TGCGCCAGCAGCCAAGACCAAATGACTAGCGGAGCCAAAAACATTCAGTACTTC.

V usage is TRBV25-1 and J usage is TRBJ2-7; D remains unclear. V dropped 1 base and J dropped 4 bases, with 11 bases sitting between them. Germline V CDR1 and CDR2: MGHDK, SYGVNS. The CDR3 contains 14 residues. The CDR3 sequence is CASSESNSLYEQYF. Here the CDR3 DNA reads TGTGCCAGCAGTGAATCGAACAGTCTGTACGAGCAGTACTTC.

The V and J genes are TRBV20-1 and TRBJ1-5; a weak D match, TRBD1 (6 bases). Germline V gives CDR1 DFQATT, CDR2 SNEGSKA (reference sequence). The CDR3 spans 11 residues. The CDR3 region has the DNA TGCAGGAAACAGGGAGATCAGCCCCAGCATTTT. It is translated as CRKQGDQPQHF.

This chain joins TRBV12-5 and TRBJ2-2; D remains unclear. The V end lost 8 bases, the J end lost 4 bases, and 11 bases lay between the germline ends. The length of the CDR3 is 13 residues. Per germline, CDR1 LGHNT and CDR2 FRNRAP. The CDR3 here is CASMGWATGELFF. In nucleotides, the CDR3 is TGTGCTAGTATGGGCTGGGCCACCGGGGAGCTGTTTTTT.

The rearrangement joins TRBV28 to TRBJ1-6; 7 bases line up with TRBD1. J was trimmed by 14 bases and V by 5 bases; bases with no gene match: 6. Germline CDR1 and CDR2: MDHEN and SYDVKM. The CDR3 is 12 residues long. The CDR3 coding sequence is TGTGCCAGCAGTACCGGGACAGAGGCCCTCCACTTT. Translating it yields CASSTGTEALHF.

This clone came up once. Here the CDR3 DNA reads TGTGCCAGCAGTGGCGGACTAGCGGGGCCTCTCAATGAGCAGTTCTTC. Its translation is CASSGGLAGPLNEQFF. V gene TRBV6-1 combines with J gene TRBJ2-1, with 12 positions matching TRBD2. Per the germline V gene, CDR1 is MNHNS and CDR2 is SASEGT. The J segment lost 6 bases and the V segment lost 4 bases, leaving 7 bases of the junction unmatched. This CDR3 has 16 residues.

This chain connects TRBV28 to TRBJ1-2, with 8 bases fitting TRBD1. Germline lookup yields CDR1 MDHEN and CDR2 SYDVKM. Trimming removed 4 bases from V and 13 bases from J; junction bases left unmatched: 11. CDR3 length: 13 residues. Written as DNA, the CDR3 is TGTGCCAGCAGTTCTGAAAGGACAGGGCTTCTCACCTTC. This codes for CASSSERTGLLTF.

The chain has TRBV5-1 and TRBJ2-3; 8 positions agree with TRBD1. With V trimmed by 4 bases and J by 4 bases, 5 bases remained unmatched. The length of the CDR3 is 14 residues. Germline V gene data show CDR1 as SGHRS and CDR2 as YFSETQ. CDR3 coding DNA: TGCGCCAGCAGCCCTGGACAGGGCTCAGATACGCAGTATTTT. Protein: CASSPGQGSDTQYF. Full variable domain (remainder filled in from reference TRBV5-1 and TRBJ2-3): KAGVTQTPRYLIKTRGQQVTLSCSPISGHRSVSWYQQTPGQGLQFLFEYFSETQRNKGNFPGRFSGRQFSNSRSEMNVSTLELGDSALYLCASSPGQGSDTQYFGPGTRLTVL.

The CDR3 loop is CASSLAKGALNQPQHF. The CDR3 nucleotides are TGTGCCAGCAGCTTAGCGAAAGGGGCCCTCAATCAGCCCCAGCATTTT. This chain uses TRBV7-8 with TRBJ1-5; tentative D call: TRBD1 (5 bases). Germline V gene data show CDR1 as SGHVS and CDR2 as FQNEAQ. The germline V and J ends were trimmed by 0 bases and 3 bases, with 12 bases remaining between them. The CDR3 spans 16 residues.

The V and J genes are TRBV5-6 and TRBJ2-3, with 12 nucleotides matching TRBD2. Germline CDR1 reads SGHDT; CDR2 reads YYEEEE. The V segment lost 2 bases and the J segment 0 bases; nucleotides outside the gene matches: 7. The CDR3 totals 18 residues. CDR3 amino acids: CASSFPSGGGGSTDTQYF. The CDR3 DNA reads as TGTGCCAGCAGCTTCCCTAGCGGGGGGGGAGGTAGCACAGATACGCAGTATTTT. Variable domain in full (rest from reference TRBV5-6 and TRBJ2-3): DAGVTQSPTHLIKTRGQQVTLRCSPKSGHDTVSWYQQALGQGPQFIFQYYEEEERQRGNFPDRFSGHQFPNYSSELNVNALLLGDSALYLCASSFPSGGGGSTDTQYFGPGTRLTVL.

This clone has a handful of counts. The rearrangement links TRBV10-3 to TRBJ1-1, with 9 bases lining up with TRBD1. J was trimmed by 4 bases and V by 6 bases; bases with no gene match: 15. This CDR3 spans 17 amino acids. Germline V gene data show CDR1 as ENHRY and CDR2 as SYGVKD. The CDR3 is CAISSTGGKTPGTEAFF. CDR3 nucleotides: TGTGCCATCAGCTCGACAGGGGGTAAAACCCCGGGCACTGAAGCTTTCTTT.

CDR3 residues: CASSQGLPGDGYNSPLHF. In DNA, the CDR3 is TGTGCCAGCAGCCAAGGACTTCCGGGGGACGGGTATAATTCACCCCTCCACTTT. The J gene is TRBJ1-6, the V gene TRBV3-1 (or the pseudogene TRBV3-2), with TRBD1 as a possible D gene (5 bases). CDR1 is LGHDT and CDR2 is YNNKEL in the germline V gene (reference sequence). With 1 base removed from V and 4 bases from J, the gap between germline ends came to 17 bases. The CDR3 has 18 residues.

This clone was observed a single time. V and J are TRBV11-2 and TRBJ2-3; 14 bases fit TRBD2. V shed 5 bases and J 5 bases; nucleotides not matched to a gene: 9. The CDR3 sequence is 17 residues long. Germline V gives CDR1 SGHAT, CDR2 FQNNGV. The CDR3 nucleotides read TGTGCCAGCAGCCGCACGAGTGGACTAGCGGGAGGAGATACGCAGTATTTT. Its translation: CASSRTSGLAGGDTQYF.

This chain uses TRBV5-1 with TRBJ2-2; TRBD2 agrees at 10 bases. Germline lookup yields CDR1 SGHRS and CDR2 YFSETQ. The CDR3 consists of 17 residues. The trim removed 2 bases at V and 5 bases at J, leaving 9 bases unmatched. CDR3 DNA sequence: TGCGCCAGCAGCTTCGGCGGTCTAGCGGGAGATACCGGGGAGCTGTTTTTT. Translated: CASSFGGLAGDTGELFF.

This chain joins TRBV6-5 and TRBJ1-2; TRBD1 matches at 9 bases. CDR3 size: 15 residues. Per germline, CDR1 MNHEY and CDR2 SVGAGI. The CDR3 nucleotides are TGTGCTGCCAAGGCGGAGGGGACAGGGACCTATGGCTACACCTTC. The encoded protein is CAAKAEGTGTYGYTF.

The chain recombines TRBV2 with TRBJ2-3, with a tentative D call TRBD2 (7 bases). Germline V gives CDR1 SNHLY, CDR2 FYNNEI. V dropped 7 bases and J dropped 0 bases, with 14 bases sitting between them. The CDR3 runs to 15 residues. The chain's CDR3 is CASKGGGLSTDTQYF. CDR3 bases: TGTGCCAGCAAAGGGGGGGGGTTGAGCACAGATACGCAGTATTTT.

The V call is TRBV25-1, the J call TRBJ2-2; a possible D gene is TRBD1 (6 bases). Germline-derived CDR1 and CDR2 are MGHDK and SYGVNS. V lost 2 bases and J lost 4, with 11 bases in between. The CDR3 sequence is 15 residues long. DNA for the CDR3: TGTGCCAGCAGTGAACGTGGGGGCAGCACCGGGGAGCTGTTTTTT. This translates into CASSERGGSTGELFF. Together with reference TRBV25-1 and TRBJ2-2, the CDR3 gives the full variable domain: EADIYQTPRYLVIGTGKKITLECSQTMGHDKMYWYQQDPGMELHLIHYSYGVNSTEKGDLSSESTVSRIRTEHFPLTLESARPSHTSQYLCASSERGGSTGELFFGEGSRLTVL.

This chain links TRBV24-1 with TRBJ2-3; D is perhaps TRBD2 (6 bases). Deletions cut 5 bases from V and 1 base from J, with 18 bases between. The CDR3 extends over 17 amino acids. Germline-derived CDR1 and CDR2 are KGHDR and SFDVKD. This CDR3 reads CATSAPLGGWGTDTQYF. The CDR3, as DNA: TGTGCCACCAGTGCCCCCCTGGGAGGTTGGGGCACAGATACGCAGTATTTT.